This T cell receptor beta chain was sequenced in a study of T cell responses to AZD1222 COVID-19 vaccine. Study observations and caveats: At baseline, seropositivity was found in only a handful of AZD1222 recipients. Across spike, vaccine-associated CD4 TCRs were found, dominant at 160-218 and 743-854.

V lost 6 bases to trimming and J lost 0 bases; unmatched junction nucleotides: 3. This CDR3 contains 14 residues. Germline V gene sequence: CDR1 SNHLY, CDR2 FYNNEI. This clone was counted between two and nine times. Its antigen remains unknown. The data were produced by immunoSEQ multiplex PCR, yet TCRdb's version contains in-frame clones alone and is incomplete. The sample has 75,000 to 95,000 clones; approximately 84% are singletons. This receptor was taken from an adult in good health. The V call is TRBV2, the J call TRBJ2-3, with 7 bases matching TRBD1. Sequences were derived from peripheral blood, sampled on day 0 of AZD1222 vaccination. The CDR3 DNA reads TGTGCCAGCAGAAAGACAGGGAGCACAGATACGCAGTATTTT. This encodes CASRKTGSTDTQYF.